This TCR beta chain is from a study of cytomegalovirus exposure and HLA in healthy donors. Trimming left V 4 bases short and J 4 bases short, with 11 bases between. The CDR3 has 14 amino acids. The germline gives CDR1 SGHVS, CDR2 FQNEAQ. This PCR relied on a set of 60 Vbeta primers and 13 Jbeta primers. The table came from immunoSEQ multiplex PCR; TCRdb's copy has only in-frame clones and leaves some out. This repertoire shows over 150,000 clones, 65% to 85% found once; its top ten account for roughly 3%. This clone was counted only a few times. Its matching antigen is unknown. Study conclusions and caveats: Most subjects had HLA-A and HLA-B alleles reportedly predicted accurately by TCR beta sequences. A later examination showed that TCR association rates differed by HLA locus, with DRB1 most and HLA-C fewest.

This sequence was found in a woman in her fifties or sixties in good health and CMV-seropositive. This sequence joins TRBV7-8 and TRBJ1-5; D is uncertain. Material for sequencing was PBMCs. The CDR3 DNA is TGTGCCAGCAGCTCACGAGGGAGGAATCAGCCCCAGCATTTT. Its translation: CASSSRGRNQPQHF.